What follows are 11 T cell receptor beta chains derived from one specimen sequenced in a study of blood T cells in healthy people across ages. A J-beta primer mix and a sample-barcoded 5' primer were used in a second PCR of about 7 to 12 cycles. TCRdb re-analysed the 5' RACE reads in MiXCR, keeping a single row per CDR3 protein. The sample consists of around 990,000 distinct CDR3 sequences, under 40% of them appearing once. The sequencing sample was made of blood. The receptors derive from a man aged 18 to 29 in good health.

The V gene is TRBV6-2 or TRBV6-3, the J gene TRBJ1-2; 7 positions agree with TRBD1. The CDR3 is made up of 15 amino acids. With V trimmed by 5 bases and J by 4 bases, 10 bases remained unmatched. CDR1 MNHEY and CDR2 SVGEGT come from the germline V gene. CDR3 sequence reads: CASSAEGARGYGYTF. CDR3 bases: TGTGCCAGCAGTGCCGAGGGGGCCAGAGGCTATGGCTACACCTTC.

This sequence joins TRBV10-3 and TRBJ1-2; tentative D call: TRBD1 (5 bases). Trimming took off 4 bases at V and 0 bases at J, with 12 bases between the two ends. Germline lookup yields CDR1 ENHRY and CDR2 SYGVKD. This CDR3 is 15 amino acids long. CDR3 sequence (DNA): TGTGCCATCAGTGTTGGGGCCAGTTCTAACTATGGCTACACCTTC. Translation gives CAISVGASSNYGYTF.

The rearrangement joins TRBV6-1 to TRBJ2-2; D gene unclear. This CDR3 is 12 amino acids long. V lost 6 bases and J lost 10, with 12 bases in between. CDR1 is MNHNS, CDR2 SASEGT, per germline. CDR3 in amino acids: CASSPYSLELFF. CDR3 coding DNA: TGTGCCAGCAGCCCTTATTCCCTGGAGCTGTTTTTT.

This chain uses TRBV4-3 with TRBJ2-3; no definite D call. Trimming removed 0 bases from V and 1 base from J, with 8 bases in between. There are 15 residues in the CDR3. CDR1 and CDR2 (germline): LGHNA, YSLEER. The chain's CDR3 is CASSQDYRGTDTQYF. The DNA of the CDR3 is TGCGCCAGCAGCCAAGATTACAGAGGCACAGATACGCAGTATTTT.

CDR3 in amino acids: CASSKGTTSGGDTQYF. In nucleotides, the CDR3 is TGTGCCAGCAGCAAGGGGACGACGAGCGGTGGTGATACGCAGTATTTT. The V and J genes are TRBV6-2 or TRBV6-3 and TRBJ2-3; D may correspond to TRBD1 or TRBD2 (5 bases each). V was trimmed by 6 bases and J by 6 bases, leaving 22 bases between them. Germline assignment: CDR1 MNHEY and CDR2 SVGEGT. The CDR3 has 16 amino acids.

This clonotype was detected a few times. The CDR3: CASSHVKNTEAFF. CDR3 sequence (DNA): TGCGCCAGCAGCCATGTCAAAAACACTGAAGCTTTCTTT. The chain is built from TRBV4-1 and TRBJ1-1; D is unresolved. Germline assignment: CDR1 MGHRA and CDR2 YSYEKL. V lost 3 bases and J 2 bases, leaving 7 bases between the germline ends. The CDR3 totals 13 residues.

CDR3 sequence: CASSEAPNVGEKLFF. Here the CDR3 DNA reads TGTGCCAGCAGTGAAGCCCCGAACGTGGGTGAAAAACTGTTTTTT. This chain connects TRBV2 to TRBJ1-4; no firm D call. Trimming left V 0 bases short and J 7 bases short, with 12 bases between. CDR1 is SNHLY, CDR2 FYNNEI, per germline. The CDR3 totals 15 residues. The full variable domain, with the rest looked up from reference TRBV2 and TRBJ1-4, is EPEVTQTPSHQVTQMGQEVILRCVPISNHLYFYWYRQILGQKVEFLVSFYNNEISEKSEIFDDQFSVERPDGSNFTLKIRSTKLEDSAMYFCASSEAPNVGEKLFFGSGTQLSVL.

This clonotype appeared a few times. This chain connects TRBV6-2 or TRBV6-3 to TRBJ1-5; 8 bases are a match to TRBD1. The CDR3 has 14 amino acids. Germline V CDR1 and CDR2: MNHEY, SVGEGT. The ends lost 6 bases at V and 6 bases at J; junction bases unmatched: 7. Written as DNA, the CDR3 is TGTGCCAGCAGCCAGGACAGGGATCTTCAGCCCCAGCATTTT. This codes for CASSQDRDLQPQHF.

The V call is TRBV2, the J call TRBJ1-2, with D unresolved. Trimming took 4 bases from V and 8 from J, leaving 14 bases between them. CDR1 is SNHLY, CDR2 FYNNEI, per germline. The CDR3 runs 13 residues. The CDR3 sequence is CASSGASTWGYTF. DNA of the CDR3: TGTGCCAGCAGTGGGGCCAGTACATGGGGCTACACCTTC.

The J gene is TRBJ2-7, the V gene TRBV2; D may be TRBD2 (6 bases). The CDR3 covers 13 residues. Trimming left V 7 bases short and J 1 base short, with 11 bases between. Germline V lookup: CDR1 SNHLY, CDR2 FYNNEI. CDR3 bases: TGTGCCAGCACGGGACTCGATTCCTACGAGCAGTACTTC. Amino acids: CASTGLDSYEQYF.

The rearrangement joins TRBV6-6 to TRBJ1-5, with 10 bases identical to TRBD1. Germline CDR1 reads MNHNY; CDR2 reads SVGAGI (reference sequence). With 7 bases clipped from V and 1 base from J, the junction kept 10 bases outside the gene matches. This CDR3 comprises 17 residues. The CDR3 protein is CASTGTGVMRSNQPQHF. DNA of the CDR3: TGTGCCAGCACCGGGACAGGGGTTATGAGAAGCAATCAGCCCCAGCATTTT.